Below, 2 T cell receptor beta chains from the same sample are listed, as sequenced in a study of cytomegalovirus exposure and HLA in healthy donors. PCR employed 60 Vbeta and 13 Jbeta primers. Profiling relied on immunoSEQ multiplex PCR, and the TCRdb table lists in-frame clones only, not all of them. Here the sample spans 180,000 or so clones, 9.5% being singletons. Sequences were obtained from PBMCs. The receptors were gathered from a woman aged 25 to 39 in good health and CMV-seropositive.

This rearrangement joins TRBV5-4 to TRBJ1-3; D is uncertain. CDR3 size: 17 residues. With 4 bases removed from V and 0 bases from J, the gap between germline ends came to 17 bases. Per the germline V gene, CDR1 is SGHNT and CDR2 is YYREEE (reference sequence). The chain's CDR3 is CASSPLGGSGSGNTIYF. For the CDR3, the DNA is TGTGCCAGCAGCCCGCTGGGAGGGTCGGGCTCTGGAAACACCATATATTTT. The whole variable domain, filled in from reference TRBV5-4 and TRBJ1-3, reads ETGVTQSPTHLIKTRGQQVTLRCSSQSGHNTVSWYQQALGQGPQFIFQYYREEENGRGNFPPRFSGLQFPNYSSELNVNALELDDSALYLCASSPLGGSGSGNTIYFGEGSWLTVV.

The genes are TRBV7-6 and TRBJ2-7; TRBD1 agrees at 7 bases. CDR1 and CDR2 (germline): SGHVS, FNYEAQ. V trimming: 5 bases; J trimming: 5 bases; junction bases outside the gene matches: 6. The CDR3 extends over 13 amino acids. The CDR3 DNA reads TGTGCCAGCAGCGCCAACACAGGGGACGAGCAGTACTTC. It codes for CASSANTGDEQYF.